Following are 27 T cell receptor beta chains from one sample sequenced in a study of OX40 agonist ivuxolimab in advanced cancers. The protocol was immunoSEQ multiplex PCR, while the TCRdb copy is restricted to in-frame clones and leaves out a portion. The sample contains around 31,000 clones, 75% to 85% of which appear only once. The sequencing here drew on CD4+ or CD8+ T cells sorted from blood, taken in a trial of the OX40 agonist ivuxolimab. The receptors derive from an adult with an advanced solid tumor such as melanoma, head and neck, liver or kidney cancer.

This clone was seen a few times. A read error may produce the germline difference seen at one junction end. The chain joins TRBV5-4 to TRBJ2-7; TRBD1 matches at 8 bases. Germline V gene sequence: CDR1 SGHNT, CDR2 YYREEE (reference sequence). The CDR3 contains 13 residues. CDR3 nucleotide sequence: TGTGCCAGCACCTTGGACAGGGCCCGCGAGCAGTACTTC. Its translation is CASTLDRAREQYF.

The rearrangement joins TRBV30 to TRBJ2-1; D unresolved. CDR1 GTSNPN and CDR2 SVGIG come from the germline V gene (reference sequence). Trimming removed 0 bases at V and 8 bases at J, with 8 bases between. There are 12 residues in the CDR3. CDR3 nucleotides: TGTGCCTGGAGTGTCACTGCGGATGAGCAGTTCTTC. Translated, it gives CAWSVTADEQFF.

The CDR3: CASSSLAGGRTDTQYF. For the CDR3, the DNA is TGTGCCAGCAGTTCACTAGCGGGGGGGCGAACAGATACGCAGTATTTT. V and J are TRBV28 and TRBJ2-3, with 13 bases aligning to TRBD2. This CDR3 region has 16 residues. V lost 4 bases and J lost 3; bases outside the gene matches: 4. Germline V CDR1 and CDR2: MDHEN, SYDVKM.

This clone was picked up one time. The gene calls are TRBV27 and TRBJ1-4; D is undetermined. V dropped 7 bases and J dropped 7 bases, with 16 bases sitting between them. Germline V CDR1 and CDR2: MNHEY, SMNVEV (reference sequence). CDR3 length: 14 amino acids. The CDR3 protein is CASKRLGFGEKLFF. Here the CDR3 DNA reads TGTGCCAGCAAAAGATTAGGGTTCGGTGAAAAACTGTTTTTT.

The rearrangement joins TRBV6-5 to TRBJ2-7; TRBD1 is a possible D gene (6 bases). Germline V gene sequence: CDR1 MNHEY, CDR2 SVGAGI. The CDR3 sequence is 13 residues long. Trimming cost V 6 bases and J 2 bases, with 11 bases left between them. CDR3 residues: CASRSDSTYEQYF. CDR3 coding DNA: TGTGCCAGCAGGTCGGACAGTACCTACGAGCAGTACTTC.

The rearrangement links TRBV7-9 to TRBJ1-1; 8 nucleotides agree with TRBD1. Per the germline V gene, CDR1 is SEHNR and CDR2 is FQNEAQ (reference sequence). Trimming cost V 5 bases and J 2 bases; bases outside gene matches: 7. CDR3 length: 15 amino acids. The CDR3 nucleotides are TGTGCCAGCAGCCGCGCCGGACAGGGTAACACTGAAGCTTTCTTT. Residues: CASSRAGQGNTEAFF. The full variable domain, its missing parts supplied by reference TRBV7-9 and TRBJ1-1, is DTGVSQNPRHKITKRGQNVTFRCDPISEHNRLYWYRQTLGQGPEFLTYFQNEAQLEKSRLLSDRFSAERPKGSFSTLEIQRTEQGDSAMYLCASSRAGQGNTEAFFGQGTRLTVV.

The V and J genes are TRBV6-5 and TRBJ2-7, with D perhaps being TRBD1 or TRBD2 (5 bases each). This CDR3 region has 12 residues. The V end was cut by 6 bases, the J end by 7 bases, with 13 bases between. Germline-derived CDR1 and CDR2 are MNHEY and SVGAGI. CDR3 residues: CASRPTEGEQYF. The CDR3 DNA reads as TGTGCCAGCAGACCTACAGAGGGGGAGCAGTACTTC.

The rearrangement joins TRBV6-5 to TRBJ2-3; D uncertain. The ends were cut back, 0 bases at V and 5 bases at J, with 9 bases in the middle. The CDR3 covers 14 residues. Germline CDR1 and CDR2: MNHEY and SVGAGI. The CDR3 region is CASSYSSPRDTQYF. The CDR3 DNA is TGTGCCAGCAGTTACTCGTCGCCTAGAGATACGCAGTATTTT.

V usage is TRBV7-9 and J usage is TRBJ2-1, with 10 bases fitting TRBD2. V shed 6 bases, J shed 5 bases, and the junction held 10 bases outside the gene matches. Germline V gene lookup returns CDR1 SEHNR and CDR2 FQNEAQ (reference sequence). This CDR3 has 16 residues. The CDR3, as DNA: TGTGCCAGCAGTGGATTCCTAGCGGGAGTTGACAATGAGCAGTTCTTC. Encoded protein: CASSGFLAGVDNEQFF.

The table lists this clone with a count of one. This sequence joins TRBV28 and TRBJ1-2, with D uncertain. The CDR3 has 13 amino acids. The germline V gene has CDR1 MDHEN and CDR2 SYDVKM. Trimming removed 3 bases from V and 1 base from J, with 6 bases in between. The CDR3 is CASSLDFNYGYTF. CDR3 nucleotides: TGTGCCAGCAGTTTGGACTTTAACTATGGCTACACCTTC.

This chain connects TRBV2 to TRBJ2-2; 9 bases line up with TRBD1. Germline assignment: CDR1 SNHLY and CDR2 FYNNEI. Trimming took 3 bases from V and 6 from J; bases not matched to a gene: 2. This CDR3 spans 14 amino acids. The CDR3 is CASSDWTGAGELFF. The CDR3 DNA reads as TGTGCCAGCAGTGATTGGACAGGGGCCGGGGAGCTGTTTTTT.

This clone was observed a handful of times. This rearrangement joins TRBV28 to TRBJ1-3; 8 nucleotides match TRBD1. Germline assignment: CDR1 MDHEN and CDR2 SYDVKM. The CDR3 contains 16 residues. V was clipped by 1 base and J by 6 bases; unmatched bases: 8. Written as DNA, the CDR3 is TGTGCCAGCAGTTTATACGGACAGGGCCCCAAAAACACCATATATTTT. It specifies CASSLYGQGPKNTIYF.

Only one count was recorded for this clone. V gene TRBV4-1 combines with J gene TRBJ2-1, with 14 bases identical to TRBD2. Germline V gene sequence: CDR1 MGHRA, CDR2 YSYEKL. Trimming at V came to 1 base and at J to 8 bases, leaving 1 base not matched to a gene. The CDR3 has 15 residues. CDR3 DNA: TGCGCCAGCAGCCAAGGACTAGCGGGGGGGGATGAGCAGTTCTTC. Amino acid sequence: CASSQGLAGGDEQFF.

This clone came up once. The chain links TRBV6-5 to TRBJ1-1; D not certain. This CDR3 comprises 14 residues. From germline, CDR1 is MNHEY and CDR2 SVGAGI. Trimming pared 8 bases from V and 7 bases from J, leaving 20 bases between. The CDR3 DNA reads TGTGCCAGCTCCGACGCCACGGCGGCGGGTGAAGCTTTCTTT. Amino acid sequence: CASSDATAAGEAFF.

The J gene is TRBJ1-6, the V gene TRBV11-2; D remains ambiguous. V was clipped by 5 bases and J by 6 bases, with 8 bases between them. The CDR3 has 13 amino acids. The germline V gene has CDR1 SGHAT and CDR2 FQNNGV. The CDR3 bases are TGTGCCAGCAGCCGTCAGACTAATTCACCCCTCCACTTT. Translation gives CASSRQTNSPLHF. The full variable domain, rest sourced from reference TRBV11-2 and TRBJ1-6, is EAGVAQSPRYKIIEKRQSVAFWCNPISGHATLYWYQQILGQGPKLLIQFQNNGVVDDSQLPKDRFSAERLKGVDSTLKIQPAKLEDSAVYLCASSRQTNSPLHFGNGTRLTVT.

This clone has a handful of counts. This rearrangement joins TRBV9 to TRBJ2-1; 12 bases fit TRBD2. Germline CDR1 reads SGDLS; CDR2 reads YYNGEE. The CDR3 runs to 15 residues. V shed 4 bases and J 8 bases; nucleotides not matched to a gene: 7. The CDR3 DNA sequence: TGTGCCAGCAGCTTTTCTAGCGGGAGGGGCGATGAGCAGTTCTTC. Protein sequence: CASSFSSGRGDEQFF. The full variable domain, completed using reference TRBV9 and TRBJ2-1, is DSGVTQTPKHLITATGQRVTLRCSPRSGDLSVYWYQQSLDQGLQFLIQYYNGEERAKGNILERFSAQQFPDLHSELNLSSLELGDSALYFCASSFSSGRGDEQFFGPGTRLTVL.

This chain links TRBV6-1 with TRBJ1-5, with a possible D match to TRBD1 (6 bases). Germline assignment: CDR1 MNHNS and CDR2 SASEGT. This CDR3 comprises 14 residues. Between the trimmed V and J ends, which lost 5 bases and 4 bases, there was a span of 12 bases. CDR3: CASSIRGGNQPQHF. CDR3 coding DNA: TGTGCCAGCAGTATAAGAGGGGGAAATCAGCCCCAGCATTTT.

V is TRBV7-8 and J is TRBJ1-2; no firm D call. This CDR3 is 16 amino acids long. The V end lost 5 bases, the J end lost 6 bases, and 22 bases lay between the germline ends. Germline values: CDR1 SGHVS, CDR2 FQNEAQ. In DNA, the CDR3 is TGTGCCAGCAGCCTTACTTTGAATTCGGATGGTCATGGCTACACCTTC. This translates into CASSLTLNSDGHGYTF.

The J gene is TRBJ2-7, the V gene TRBV7-2; no reliable D call. The CDR3 extends over 11 amino acids. Trimming took 5 bases from V and 4 from J, leaving 6 bases between them. The germline V gene has CDR1 SGHTA and CDR2 FQGNSA. The CDR3: CASSKTYEQYF. The CDR3 coding sequence is TGTGCCAGCAGCAAGACATACGAGCAGTACTTC.

As for this clone: The same CDR3 can be traced to other DNA sequences in this sample. V is TRBV28 and J is TRBJ1-1; D perhaps matches TRBD1 (6 bases). Germline loops: CDR1 MDHEN, CDR2 SYDVKM. V lost 2 bases to trimming and J lost 8 bases, with 6 bases between them. The CDR3 consists of 11 residues. The CDR3 is CASSLRGEAFF. As DNA, the CDR3 is TGTGCCAGCAGTTTAAGGGGGGAAGCTTTCTTT.

This chain uses TRBV28 with TRBJ1-1; D ambiguous. Germline V gene sequence: CDR1 MDHEN, CDR2 SYDVKM. Trimming left V 1 base short and J 3 bases short, with 9 bases between. The CDR3 length is 14 residues. CDR3 sequence: CASSLLRSDTEAFF. CDR3 coding DNA: TGTGCCAGCAGTTTATTACGGTCGGACACTGAAGCTTTCTTT.

The chain links TRBV5-1 to TRBJ1-5, with 9 bases aligning to TRBD1. Unmatched junction bases numbered 5, after V lost 2 bases and J lost 5 bases. The CDR3 spans 15 residues. Germline V CDR1 and CDR2: SGHRS, YFSETQ. CDR3 nucleotide sequence: TGCGCCAGCAGCTTAAGGGACAGGGTCTATCAGCCCCAGCATTTT. Protein product: CASSLRDRVYQPQHF.

In this sample, this clone turned up a few times. The chain has TRBV5-4 and TRBJ1-3, with D possibly being TRBD1 (5 bases). V was cut by 4 bases and J by 4 bases, with 12 bases left in between. The CDR3 is 14 amino acids. Germline CDR1 reads SGHNT; CDR2 reads YYREEE (reference sequence). CDR3 amino acids: CASSVGPGGNTIYF. CDR3 in DNA: TGTGCCAGCAGCGTGGGACCTGGGGGAAACACCATATATTTT.

The CDR3 sequence is CATFSPGTPGYGYTF. CDR3 bases: TGTGCCACTTTTTCCCCGGGGACTCCAGGCTATGGCTACACCTTC. V gene TRBV27 combines with J gene TRBJ1-2; maybe TRBD1 (5 bases). Trimming stripped 10 bases from V and 4 bases from J, with 22 bases between. Per germline, CDR1 MNHEY and CDR2 SMNVEV (reference sequence). The CDR3 is made up of 15 amino acids.

This clone was detected only a few times. This chain joins TRBV6-6 and TRBJ1-4; weak D call: TRBD1 (5 bases). V lost 8 bases, J lost 8 bases, and 18 bases lay in between. Germline V lookup: CDR1 MNHNY, CDR2 SVGAGI (reference sequence). There are 14 residues in the CDR3. CDR3: CASEDRGTPEKLFF. DNA of the CDR3: TGTGCCAGCGAGGATCGAGGGACCCCCGAAAAACTGTTTTTT.

This clone was recorded a few times. The gene calls are TRBV5-6 and TRBJ2-7; D not resolved. The CDR3 has 12 residues. Trimming stripped 2 bases from V and 6 bases from J, with 9 bases between. The germline gives CDR1 SGHDT, CDR2 YYEEEE. CDR3 residues: CASSLRETEQYF. DNA for the CDR3: TGTGCCAGCAGCTTACGTGAGACCGAGCAGTACTTC. Based on the CDR3 plus reference TRBV5-6 and TRBJ2-7, the full variable domain is DAGVTQSPTHLIKTRGQQVTLRCSPKSGHDTVSWYQQALGQGPQFIFQYYEEEERQRGNFPDRFSGHQFPNYSSELNVNALLLGDSALYLCASSLRETEQYFGPGTRLTVT.

This clone came up once. The chain recombines TRBV11-2 with TRBJ1-1; 8 bases line up with TRBD1. The CDR3 has 15 residues. Trimming removed 7 bases from V and 1 base from J; junction bases left unmatched: 8. Germline lookup yields CDR1 SGHAT and CDR2 FQNNGV. As DNA, the CDR3 is TGTGCCAGCAATTTAAGCACAGGGGGGAACACTGAAGCTTTCTTT. Encoded protein: CASNLSTGGNTEAFF.